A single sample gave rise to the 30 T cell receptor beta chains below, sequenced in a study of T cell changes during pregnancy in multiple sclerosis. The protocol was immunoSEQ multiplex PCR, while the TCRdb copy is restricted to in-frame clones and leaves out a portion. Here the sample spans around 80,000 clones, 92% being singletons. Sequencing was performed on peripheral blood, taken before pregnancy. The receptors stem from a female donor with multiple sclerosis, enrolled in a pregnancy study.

The CDR3 sequence is CASSPTWTGTGLETQYF. CDR3 bases: TGTGCCAGCAGCCCAACCTGGACAGGGACGGGGTTAGAGACCCAGTACTTC. The chain couples TRBV7-6 to TRBJ2-5, with 8 bases fitting TRBD1. From germline, CDR1 is SGHVS and CDR2 FNYEAQ. The CDR3 sequence is 17 residues long. J was trimmed by 4 bases and V by 5 bases; bases with no gene match: 15.

CDR3 bases: TGTGCCAGCAGCGAGAGGAACACCGGGGAGCTGTTTTTT. It encodes CASSERNTGELFF. The rearrangement joins TRBV9 to TRBJ2-2, with unresolved D. The ends were cut back, 3 bases at V and 1 base at J, with 4 bases in the middle. In germline, CDR1 is SGDLS, CDR2 YYNGEE. There are 13 residues in the CDR3.

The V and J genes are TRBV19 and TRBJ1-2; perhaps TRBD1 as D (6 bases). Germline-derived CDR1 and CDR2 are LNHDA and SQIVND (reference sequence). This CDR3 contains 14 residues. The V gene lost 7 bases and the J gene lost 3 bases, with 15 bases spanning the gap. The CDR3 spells CASTKGGFDYGYTF. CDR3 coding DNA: TGTGCCAGTACGAAGGGGGGGTTCGACTATGGCTACACCTTC.

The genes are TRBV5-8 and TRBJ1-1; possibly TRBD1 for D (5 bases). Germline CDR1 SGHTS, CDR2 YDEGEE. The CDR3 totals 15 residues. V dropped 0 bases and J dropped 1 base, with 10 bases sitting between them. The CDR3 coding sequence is TGTGCCAGCAGCTTGGGGATGGGGGGGAACACTGAAGCTTTCTTT. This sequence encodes CASSLGMGGNTEAFF.

This CDR3 is CASSLDRVPGNTIYF. The CDR3 nucleotides read TGTGCCAGCAGCTTAGACAGGGTGCCTGGAAACACCATATATTTT. The chain uses TRBV11-3 and TRBJ1-3; D might be TRBD1 (5 bases). The germline CDR1 and CDR2 sequences are SGHNT and YENEEA. The CDR3 loop spans 15 amino acids. Trimming stripped 0 bases from V and 2 bases from J, with 8 bases between.

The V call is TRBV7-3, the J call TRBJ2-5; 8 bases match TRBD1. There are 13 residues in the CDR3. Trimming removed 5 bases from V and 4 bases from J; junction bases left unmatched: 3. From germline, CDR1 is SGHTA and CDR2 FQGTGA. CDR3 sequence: CASSPGTGETQYF. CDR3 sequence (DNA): TGTGCCAGCAGCCCAGGGACAGGAGAGACCCAGTACTTC.

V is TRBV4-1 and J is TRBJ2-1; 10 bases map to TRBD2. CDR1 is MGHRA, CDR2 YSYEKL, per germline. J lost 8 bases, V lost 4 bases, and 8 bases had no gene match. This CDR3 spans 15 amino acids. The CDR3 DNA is TGCGCCAGCAGCCCCCGGACTAGCGGAACTGATGAGCAGTTCTTC. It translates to CASSPRTSGTDEQFF.

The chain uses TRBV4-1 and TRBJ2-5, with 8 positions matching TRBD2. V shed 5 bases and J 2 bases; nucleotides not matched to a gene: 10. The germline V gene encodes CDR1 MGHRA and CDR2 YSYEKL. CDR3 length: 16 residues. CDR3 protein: CASSKGVAGSQETQYF. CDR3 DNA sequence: TGCGCCAGCAGCAAGGGGGTAGCGGGAAGTCAAGAGACCCAGTACTTC.

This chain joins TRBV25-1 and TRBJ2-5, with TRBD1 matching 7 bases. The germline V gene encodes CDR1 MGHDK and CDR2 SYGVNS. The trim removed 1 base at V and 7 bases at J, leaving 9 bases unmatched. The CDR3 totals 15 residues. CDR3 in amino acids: CASSELVLGTATQYF. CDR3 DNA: TGTGCCAGCAGTGAATTAGTTTTGGGGACAGCGACCCAGTACTTC.

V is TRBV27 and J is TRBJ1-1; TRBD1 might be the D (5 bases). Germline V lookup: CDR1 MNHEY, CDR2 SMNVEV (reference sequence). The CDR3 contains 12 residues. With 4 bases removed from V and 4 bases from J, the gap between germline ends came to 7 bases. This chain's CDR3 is CASSSDSTEAFF. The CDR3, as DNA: TGTGCCAGCAGTTCAGACAGCACTGAAGCTTTCTTT.

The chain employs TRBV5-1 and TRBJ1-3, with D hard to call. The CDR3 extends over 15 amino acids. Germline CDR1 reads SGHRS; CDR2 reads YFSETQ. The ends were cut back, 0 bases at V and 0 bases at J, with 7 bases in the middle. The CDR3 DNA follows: TGCGCCAGCAGCTTGGAAGCCTTCTCTGGAAACACCATATATTTT. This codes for CASSLEAFSGNTIYF.

The CDR3 loop reads CASSPGDGTASYNEQFF. The CDR3 region has the DNA TGCGCCAGCAGCCCAGGGGACGGGACAGCATCCTACAATGAGCAGTTCTTC. V is TRBV5-1 and J is TRBJ2-1; 7 bases line up with TRBD1. The CDR3 extends over 17 amino acids. The germline V gene has CDR1 SGHRS and CDR2 YFSETQ. V lost 4 bases and J lost 1; bases outside the gene matches: 11.

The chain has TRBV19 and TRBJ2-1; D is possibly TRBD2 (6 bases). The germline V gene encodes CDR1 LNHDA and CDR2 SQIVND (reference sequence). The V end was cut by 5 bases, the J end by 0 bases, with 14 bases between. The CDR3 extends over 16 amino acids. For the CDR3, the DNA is TGTGCCAGTAGTGAGGGAGGACGGAGCTCCTACAATGAGCAGTTCTTC. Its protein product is CASSEGGRSSYNEQFF.

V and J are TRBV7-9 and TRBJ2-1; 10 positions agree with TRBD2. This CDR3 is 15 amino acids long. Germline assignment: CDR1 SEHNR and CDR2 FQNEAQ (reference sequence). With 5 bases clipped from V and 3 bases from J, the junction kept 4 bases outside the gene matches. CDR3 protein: CASSRTSGYYNEQFF. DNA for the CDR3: TGTGCCAGCAGCCGGACTAGCGGATACTACAATGAGCAGTTCTTC. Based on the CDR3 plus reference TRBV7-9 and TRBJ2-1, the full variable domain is DTGVSQNPRHKITKRGQNVTFRCDPISEHNRLYWYRQTLGQGPEFLTYFQNEAQLEKSRLLSDRFSAERPKGSFSTLEIQRTEQGDSAMYLCASSRTSGYYNEQFFGPGTRLTVL.

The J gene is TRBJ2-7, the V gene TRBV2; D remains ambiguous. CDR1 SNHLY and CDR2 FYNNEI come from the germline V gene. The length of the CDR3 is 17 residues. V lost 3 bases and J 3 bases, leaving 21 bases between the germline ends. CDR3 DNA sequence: TGTGCCAGCAGTGATTCCCCCAATGCCGGTCTAGTCTACGAGCAGTACTTC. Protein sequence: CASSDSPNAGLVYEQYF.

CDR3 sequence: CSVKSTGSNEKLFF. CDR3 sequence (DNA): TGCAGCGTTAAATCGACAGGGTCTAATGAAAAACTGTTTTTT. This chain connects TRBV29-1 to TRBJ1-4, with 7 nucleotides matching TRBD1. Germline V CDR1 and CDR2: SQVTM, ANQGSEA. V was clipped by 5 bases and J by 3 bases; unmatched bases: 6. The CDR3 contains 14 residues.

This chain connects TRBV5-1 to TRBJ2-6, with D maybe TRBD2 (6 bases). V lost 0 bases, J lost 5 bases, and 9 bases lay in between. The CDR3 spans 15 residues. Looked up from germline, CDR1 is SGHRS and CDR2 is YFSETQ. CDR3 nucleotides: TGCGCCAGCAGCTTGGGCGGGGCTCGGGCCAACGTCCTGACTTTC. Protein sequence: CASSLGGARANVLTF.

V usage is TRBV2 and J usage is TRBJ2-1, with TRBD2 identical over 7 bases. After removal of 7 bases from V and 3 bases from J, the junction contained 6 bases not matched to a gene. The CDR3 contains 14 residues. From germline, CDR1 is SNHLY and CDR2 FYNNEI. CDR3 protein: CASTSWTSYNEQFF. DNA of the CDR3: TGTGCCAGCACCTCGTGGACTAGCTACAATGAGCAGTTCTTC.

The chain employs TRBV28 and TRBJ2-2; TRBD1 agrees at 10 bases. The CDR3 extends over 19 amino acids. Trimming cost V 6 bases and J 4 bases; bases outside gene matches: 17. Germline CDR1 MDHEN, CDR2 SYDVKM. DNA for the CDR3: TGTGCCAGCAGAACGCTTTTTTATGGGACAGGGGTTCTCACCGGGGAGCTGTTTTTT. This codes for CASRTLFYGTGVLTGELFF.

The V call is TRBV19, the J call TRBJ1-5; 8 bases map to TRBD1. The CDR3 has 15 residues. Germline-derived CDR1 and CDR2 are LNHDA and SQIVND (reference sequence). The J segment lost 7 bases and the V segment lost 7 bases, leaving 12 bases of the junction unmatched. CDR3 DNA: TGTGCCAGTACCCAGGGGGCAGGGGGAGAGCAGCCCCAGCATTTT. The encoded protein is CASTQGAGGEQPQHF. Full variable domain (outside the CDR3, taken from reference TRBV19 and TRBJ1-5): DGGITQSPKYLFRKEGQNVTLSCEQNLNHDAMYWYRQDPGQGLRLIYYSQIVNDFQKGDIAEGYSVSREKKESFPLTVTSAQKNPTAFYLCASTQGAGGEQPQHFGDGTRLSIL.

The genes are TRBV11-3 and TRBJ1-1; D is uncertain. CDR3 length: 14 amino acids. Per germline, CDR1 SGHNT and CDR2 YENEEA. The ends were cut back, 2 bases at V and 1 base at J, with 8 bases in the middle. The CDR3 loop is CASSLIRGNTEAFF. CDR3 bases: TGTGCCAGCAGCTTAATCAGAGGGAACACTGAAGCTTTCTTT.

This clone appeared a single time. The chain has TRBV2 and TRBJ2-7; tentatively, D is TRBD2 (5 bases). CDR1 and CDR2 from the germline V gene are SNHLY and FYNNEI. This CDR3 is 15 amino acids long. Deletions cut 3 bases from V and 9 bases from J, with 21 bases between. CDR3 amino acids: CASSDVGLPFLGQYF. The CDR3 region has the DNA TGTGCCAGCAGTGATGTAGGACTCCCCTTTTTGGGGCAGTACTTC. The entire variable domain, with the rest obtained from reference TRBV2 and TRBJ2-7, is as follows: EPEVTQTPSHQVTQMGQEVILRCVPISNHLYFYWYRQILGQKVEFLVSFYNNEISEKSEIFDDQFSVERPDGSNFTLKIRSTKLEDSAMYFCASSDVGLPFLGQYFGPGTRLTVT.

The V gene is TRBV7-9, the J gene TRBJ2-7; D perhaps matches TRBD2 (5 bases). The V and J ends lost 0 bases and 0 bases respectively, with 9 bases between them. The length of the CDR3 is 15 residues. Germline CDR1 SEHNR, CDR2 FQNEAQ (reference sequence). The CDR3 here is CASSLALGSSYEQYF. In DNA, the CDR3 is TGTGCCAGCAGCTTAGCGTTGGGGAGCTCCTACGAGCAGTACTTC. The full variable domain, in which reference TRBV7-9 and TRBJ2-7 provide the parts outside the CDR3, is DTGVSQNPRHKITKRGQNVTFRCDPISEHNRLYWYRQTLGQGPEFLTYFQNEAQLEKSRLLSDRFSAERPKGSFSTLEIQRTEQGDSAMYLCASSLALGSSYEQYFGPGTRLTVT.

The CDR3 region has the DNA TGTGCCAGCAGCGGACGTACAGGGAACAGAGAGACCCAGTACTTC. Translated, it gives CASSGRTGNRETQYF. This rearrangement joins TRBV9 to TRBJ2-5; weak D call: TRBD1 (6 bases). The V and J ends lost 3 bases and 4 bases respectively, with 16 bases between them. This CDR3 is 15 amino acids long. Germline V gives CDR1 SGDLS, CDR2 YYNGEE. Full variable domain (outside the CDR3, taken from reference TRBV9 and TRBJ2-5): DSGVTQTPKHLITATGQRVTLRCSPRSGDLSVYWYQQSLDQGLQFLIQYYNGEERAKGNILERFSAQQFPDLHSELNLSSLELGDSALYFCASSGRTGNRETQYFGPGTRLLVL.

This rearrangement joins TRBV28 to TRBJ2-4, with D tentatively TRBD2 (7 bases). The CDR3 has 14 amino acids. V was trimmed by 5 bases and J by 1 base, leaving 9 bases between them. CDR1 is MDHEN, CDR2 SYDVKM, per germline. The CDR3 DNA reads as TGTGCCAGCAGTGAGGGGGGGGCCAAAAACATTCAGTACTTC. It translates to CASSEGGAKNIQYF.

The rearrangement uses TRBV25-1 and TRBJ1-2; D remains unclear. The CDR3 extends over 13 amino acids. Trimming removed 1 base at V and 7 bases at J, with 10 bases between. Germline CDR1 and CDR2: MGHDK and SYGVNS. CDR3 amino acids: CASSESAGSGYTF. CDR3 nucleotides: TGTGCCAGCAGTGAATCGGCAGGTAGTGGCTACACCTTC.

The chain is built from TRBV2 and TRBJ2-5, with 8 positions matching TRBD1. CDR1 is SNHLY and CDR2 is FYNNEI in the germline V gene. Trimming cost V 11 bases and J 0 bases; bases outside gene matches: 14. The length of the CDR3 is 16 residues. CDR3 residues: CALEAVDRAYQETQYF. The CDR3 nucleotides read TGTGCCCTGGAGGCAGTGGACAGGGCGTACCAAGAGACCCAGTACTTC.

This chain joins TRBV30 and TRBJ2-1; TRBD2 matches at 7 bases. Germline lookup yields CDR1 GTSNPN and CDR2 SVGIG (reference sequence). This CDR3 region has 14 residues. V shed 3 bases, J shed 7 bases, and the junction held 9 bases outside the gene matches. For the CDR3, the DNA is TGTGCCTGGAGCGCGACCCCCGGGGGGAATGAGCAGTTCTTC. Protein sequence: CAWSATPGGNEQFF.

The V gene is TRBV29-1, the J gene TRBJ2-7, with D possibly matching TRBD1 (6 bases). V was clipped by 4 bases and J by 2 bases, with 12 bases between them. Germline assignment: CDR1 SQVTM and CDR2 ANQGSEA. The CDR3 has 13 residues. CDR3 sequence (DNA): TGCAGCGTTGTACAGGGATTGACCTACGAGCAGTACTTC. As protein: CSVVQGLTYEQYF.

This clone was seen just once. CDR3 protein: CASSWDRGGPGELFF. The CDR3 DNA follows: TGTGCCAGCAGCTGGGACAGGGGAGGCCCCGGGGAGCTGTTTTTT. The V call is TRBV28, the J call TRBJ2-2; 10 bases match TRBD1. Losses at the gene ends were 6 bases for V and 6 bases for J; bases not matched to a gene: 7. Germline assignment: CDR1 MDHEN and CDR2 SYDVKM. The CDR3 spans 15 residues. Based on the CDR3 plus reference TRBV28 and TRBJ2-2, the full variable domain is DVKVTQSSRYLVKRTGEKVFLECVQDMDHENMFWYRQDPGLGLRLIYFSYDVKMKEKGDIPEGYSVSREKKERFSLILESASTNQTSMYLCASSWDRGGPGELFFGEGSRLTVL.